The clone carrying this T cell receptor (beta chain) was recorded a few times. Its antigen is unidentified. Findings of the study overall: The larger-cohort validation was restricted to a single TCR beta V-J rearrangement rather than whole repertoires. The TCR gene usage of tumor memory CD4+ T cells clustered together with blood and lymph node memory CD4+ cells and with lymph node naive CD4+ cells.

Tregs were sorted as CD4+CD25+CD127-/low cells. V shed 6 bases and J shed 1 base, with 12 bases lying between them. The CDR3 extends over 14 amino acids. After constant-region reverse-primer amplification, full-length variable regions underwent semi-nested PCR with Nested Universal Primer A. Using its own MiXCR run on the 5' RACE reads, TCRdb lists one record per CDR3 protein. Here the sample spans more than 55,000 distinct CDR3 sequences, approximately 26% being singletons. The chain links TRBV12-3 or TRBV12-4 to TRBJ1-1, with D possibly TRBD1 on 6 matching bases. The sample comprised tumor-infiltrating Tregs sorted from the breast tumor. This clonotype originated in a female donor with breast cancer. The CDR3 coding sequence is TGTGCCAGCAGGACGGGACACAGGAACACTGAAGCTTTCTTT. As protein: CASRTGHRNTEAFF.